This TCR beta chain is from a study of blood T cell repertoires in COVID-19. Assay used: immunoSEQ multiplex PCR; TCRdb lists only in-frame clones, some missing. This table holds around 100,000 clones, 70% to 90% found once. A note on this clone: In the same sample, other DNA sequences code for this CDR3.

CDR3 length: 12 residues. CDR1 is SGHVS and CDR2 is FQNEAQ in the germline V gene. The germline V and J ends were trimmed by 1 base and 8 bases, with 5 bases remaining between them. The receptor was isolated from a human donor in a cohort sampled during active COVID-19. V is TRBV7-8 and J is TRBJ2-2; D uncertain. The source material was peripheral blood. The CDR3, as DNA: TGTGCCAGCAGCTTAGGGCCAGGGGAGCTGTTTTTT. Its translation is CASSLGPGELFF.